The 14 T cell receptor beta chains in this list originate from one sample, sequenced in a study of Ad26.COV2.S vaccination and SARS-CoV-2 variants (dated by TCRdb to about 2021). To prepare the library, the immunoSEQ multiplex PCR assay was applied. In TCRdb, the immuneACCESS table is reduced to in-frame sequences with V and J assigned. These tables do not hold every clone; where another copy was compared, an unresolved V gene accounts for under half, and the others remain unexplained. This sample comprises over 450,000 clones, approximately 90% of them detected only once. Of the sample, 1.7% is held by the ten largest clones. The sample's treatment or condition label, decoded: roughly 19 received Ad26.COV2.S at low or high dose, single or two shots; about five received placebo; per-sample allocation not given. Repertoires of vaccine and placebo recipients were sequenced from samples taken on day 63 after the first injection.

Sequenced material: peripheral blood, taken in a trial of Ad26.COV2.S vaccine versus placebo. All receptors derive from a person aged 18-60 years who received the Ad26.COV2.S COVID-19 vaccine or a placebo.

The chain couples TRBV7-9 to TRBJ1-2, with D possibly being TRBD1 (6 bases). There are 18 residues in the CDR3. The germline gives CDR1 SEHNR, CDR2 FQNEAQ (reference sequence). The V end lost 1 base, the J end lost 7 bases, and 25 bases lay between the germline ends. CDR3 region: CASSLDVQGDLKKAGYTF. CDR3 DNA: TGTGCCAGCAGCTTAGATGTACAGGGCGACCTTAAGAAAGCTGGCTACACCTTC.

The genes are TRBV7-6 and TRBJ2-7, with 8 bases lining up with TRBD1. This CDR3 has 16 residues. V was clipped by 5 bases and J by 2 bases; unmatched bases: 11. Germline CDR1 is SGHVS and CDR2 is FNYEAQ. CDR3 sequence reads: CASSPSGTGLAYEQYF. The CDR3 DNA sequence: TGTGCCAGCAGCCCTTCCGGGACAGGTCTTGCCTACGAGCAGTACTTC.

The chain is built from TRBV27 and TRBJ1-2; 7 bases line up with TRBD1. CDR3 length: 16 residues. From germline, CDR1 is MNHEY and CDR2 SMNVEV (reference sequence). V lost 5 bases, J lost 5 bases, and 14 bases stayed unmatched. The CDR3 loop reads CASSRTGAVAAYGYTF. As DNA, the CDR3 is TGTGCCAGCAGTCGGACAGGCGCCGTGGCTGCATATGGCTACACCTTC.

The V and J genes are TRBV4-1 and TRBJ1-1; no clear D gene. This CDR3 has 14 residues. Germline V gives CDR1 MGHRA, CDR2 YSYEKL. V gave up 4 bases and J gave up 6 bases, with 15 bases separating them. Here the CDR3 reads CASSRGKAQAEAFF. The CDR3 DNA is TGCGCCAGCAGCCGAGGAAAGGCCCAGGCTGAAGCTTTCTTT.

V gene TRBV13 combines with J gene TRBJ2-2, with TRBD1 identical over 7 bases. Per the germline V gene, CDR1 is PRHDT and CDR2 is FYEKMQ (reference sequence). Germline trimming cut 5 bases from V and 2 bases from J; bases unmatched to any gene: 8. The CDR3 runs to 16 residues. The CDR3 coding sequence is TGTGCCAGCAGCACTCGACAGGGCCCCAACACCGGGGAGCTGTTTTTT. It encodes CASSTRQGPNTGELFF.

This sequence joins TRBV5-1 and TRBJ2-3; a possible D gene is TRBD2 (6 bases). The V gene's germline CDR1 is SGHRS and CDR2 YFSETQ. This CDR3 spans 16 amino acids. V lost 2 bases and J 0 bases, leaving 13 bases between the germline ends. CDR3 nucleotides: TGCGCCAGCAGCTTCTCAGGGAGGACTAGCACAGATACGCAGTATTTT. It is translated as CASSFSGRTSTDTQYF.

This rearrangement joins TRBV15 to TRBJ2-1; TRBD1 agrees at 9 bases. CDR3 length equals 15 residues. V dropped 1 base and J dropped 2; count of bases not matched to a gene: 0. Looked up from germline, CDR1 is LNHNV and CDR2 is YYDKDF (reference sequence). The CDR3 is CATSRGTGAYNEQFF. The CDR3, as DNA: TGTGCCACCAGCAGAGGGACAGGGGCCTACAATGAGCAGTTCTTC.

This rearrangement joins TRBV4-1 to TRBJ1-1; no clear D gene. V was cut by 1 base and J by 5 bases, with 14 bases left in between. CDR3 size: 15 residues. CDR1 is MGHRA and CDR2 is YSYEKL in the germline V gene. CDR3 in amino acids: CASSQAYRGRTEAFF. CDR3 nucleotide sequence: TGCGCCAGCAGCCAAGCATATCGCGGGAGAACTGAAGCTTTCTTT.

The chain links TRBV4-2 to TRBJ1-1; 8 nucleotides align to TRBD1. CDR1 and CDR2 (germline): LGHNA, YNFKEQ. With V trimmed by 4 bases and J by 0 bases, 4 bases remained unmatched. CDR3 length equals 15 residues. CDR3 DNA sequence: TGTGCCAGCAGCCGCACAGGGGGGTTGAACACTGAAGCTTTCTTT. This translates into CASSRTGGLNTEAFF.

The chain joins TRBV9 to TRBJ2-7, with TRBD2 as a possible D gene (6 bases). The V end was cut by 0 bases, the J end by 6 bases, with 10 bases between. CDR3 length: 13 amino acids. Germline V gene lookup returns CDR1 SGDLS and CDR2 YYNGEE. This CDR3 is CASSVERRGEQYF. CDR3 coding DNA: TGTGCCAGCAGCGTAGAACGGAGGGGCGAGCAGTACTTC.

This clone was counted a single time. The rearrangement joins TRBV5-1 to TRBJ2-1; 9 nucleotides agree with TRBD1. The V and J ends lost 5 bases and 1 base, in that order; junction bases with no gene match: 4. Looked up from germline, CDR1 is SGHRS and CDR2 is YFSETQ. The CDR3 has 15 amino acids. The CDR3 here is CASRGQGYSYNEQFF. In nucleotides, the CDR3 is TGCGCCAGCAGGGGACAGGGCTATTCCTACAATGAGCAGTTCTTC.

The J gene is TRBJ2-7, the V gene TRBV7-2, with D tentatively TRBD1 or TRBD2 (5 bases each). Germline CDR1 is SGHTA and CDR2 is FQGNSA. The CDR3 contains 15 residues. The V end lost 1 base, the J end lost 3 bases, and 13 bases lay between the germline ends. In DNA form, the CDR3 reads TGTGCCAGCAGCTTAGAGAGGGGAGCGAACTACGAGCAGTACTTC. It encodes CASSLERGANYEQYF.

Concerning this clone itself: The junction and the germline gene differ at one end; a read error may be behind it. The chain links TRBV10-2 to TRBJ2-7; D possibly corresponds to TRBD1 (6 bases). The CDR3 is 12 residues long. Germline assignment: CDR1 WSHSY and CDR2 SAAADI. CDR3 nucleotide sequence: TGCGCCAAACTACAGGGAACCTACGAGCAATACTTC. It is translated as CAKLQGTYEQYF.

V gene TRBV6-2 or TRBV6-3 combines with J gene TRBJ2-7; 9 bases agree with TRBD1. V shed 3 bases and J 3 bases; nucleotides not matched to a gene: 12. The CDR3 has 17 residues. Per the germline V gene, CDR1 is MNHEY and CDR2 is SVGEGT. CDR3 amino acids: CASSYSIPGTGLYEQYF. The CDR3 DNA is TGTGCCAGCAGTTATTCCATTCCCGGGACAGGGCTCTACGAGCAGTACTTC.